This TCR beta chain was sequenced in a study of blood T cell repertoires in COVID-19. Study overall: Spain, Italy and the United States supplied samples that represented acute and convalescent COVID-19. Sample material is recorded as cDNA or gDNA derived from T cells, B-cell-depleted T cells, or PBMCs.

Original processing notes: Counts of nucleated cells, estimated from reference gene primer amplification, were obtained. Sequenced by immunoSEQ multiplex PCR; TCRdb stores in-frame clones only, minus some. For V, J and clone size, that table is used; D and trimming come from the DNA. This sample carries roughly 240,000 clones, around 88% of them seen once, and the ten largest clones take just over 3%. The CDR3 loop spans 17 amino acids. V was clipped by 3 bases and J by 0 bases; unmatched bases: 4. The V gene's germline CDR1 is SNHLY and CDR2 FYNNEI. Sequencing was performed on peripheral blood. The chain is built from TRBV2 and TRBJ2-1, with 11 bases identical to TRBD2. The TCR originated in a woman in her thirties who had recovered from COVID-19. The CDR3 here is CASSETSGASSYNEQFF. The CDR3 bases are TGTGCCAGCAGTGAGACTAGCGGGGCGAGCTCCTACAATGAGCAGTTCTTC.